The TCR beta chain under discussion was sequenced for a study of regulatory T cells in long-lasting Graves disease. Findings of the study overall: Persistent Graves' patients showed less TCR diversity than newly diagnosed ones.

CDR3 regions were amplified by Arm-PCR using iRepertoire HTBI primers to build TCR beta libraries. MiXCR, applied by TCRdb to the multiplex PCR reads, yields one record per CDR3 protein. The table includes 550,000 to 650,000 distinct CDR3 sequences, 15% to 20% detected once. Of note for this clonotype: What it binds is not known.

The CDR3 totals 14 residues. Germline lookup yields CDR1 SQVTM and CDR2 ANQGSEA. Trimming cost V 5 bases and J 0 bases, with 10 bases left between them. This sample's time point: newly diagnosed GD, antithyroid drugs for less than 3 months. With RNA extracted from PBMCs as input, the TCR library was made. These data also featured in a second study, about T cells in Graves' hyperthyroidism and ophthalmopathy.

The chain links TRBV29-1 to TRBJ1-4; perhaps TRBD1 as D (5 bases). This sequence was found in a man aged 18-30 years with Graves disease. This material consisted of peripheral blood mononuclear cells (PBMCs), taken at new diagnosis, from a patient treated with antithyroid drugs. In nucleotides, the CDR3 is TGCAGCGTTCGACAGAGTGCAACTAATGAAAAACTGTTTTTT. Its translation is CSVRQSATNEKLFF.